This T cell receptor (beta chain) was observed in a study of cytomegalovirus exposure and HLA in healthy donors. PCR employed 60 Vbeta and 13 Jbeta primers. Clones were sequenced by immunoSEQ multiplex PCR, and TCRdb holds only the in-frame ones, with some missing. The table lists 150,000 to 200,000 clones, about 80% of them singletons. Overall study findings and caveats: CMV serostatus alone was available as immune exposure information. Cytomegalovirus-associated TCR beta chains were listed, numbering some 170. Data from an earlier analysis indicated that most TCR beta V segments were productive either about 87% or about 30% of the time. A missense DCLRE1C variant was associated with V- and J-gene trimming of TCR beta chains in a later analysis, and an independent cohort replicated the association.

A word on this clone: Its target is not known.

The CDR3 covers 13 residues. Looked up from germline, CDR1 is GTSNPN and CDR2 is SVGIG (reference sequence). V lost 3 bases, J lost 4 bases, and 10 bases lay in between. The gene calls are TRBV30 and TRBJ1-5, with D tentatively TRBD1 (5 bases). The sequencing input was PBMCs. This sequence was found in a middle-aged woman in good health and CMV-seronegative. The CDR3 protein is CAWRATENQPQHF. The CDR3, as DNA: TGTGCCTGGAGAGCGACAGAAAATCAGCCCCAGCATTTT.